The present entry profiles one T cell receptor beta chain with its context. Its antigen is not known. A single base separates this from a much larger clone, so it may be a read error. TCRdb itself ran the reads through MiXCR, one entry per CDR3 protein. The sample yields about 9,400 distinct CDR3 sequences, 20% seen once. This specimen belongs to a study of lung T cells in sarcoidosis with Löfgren's syndrome. Study conclusions and caveats: Shared TRAV12-1 and TRBV2 CDR3 motifs across Löfgren's syndrome patients reportedly suggested public CD4+ TCRs. The most expanded V genes in Löfgren's patients were reportedly TRAV12-1 and TRBV2.

V dropped 0 bases and J dropped 2 bases, with 11 bases sitting between them. This CDR3 has 15 residues. Per the germline V gene, CDR1 is DFQATT and CDR2 is SNEGSKA (reference sequence). V is TRBV20-1 and J is TRBJ2-4; D remains ambiguous. The specimen sequenced was CD4+ T cells from bronchoalveolar lavage. The TCR originated in a human donor with sarcoidosis (Löfgren's syndrome or another form), or a control subject (not recorded which). CDR3 region: CSARDQVLTKNIQYF. CDR3 coding DNA: TGCAGTGCTAGAGATCAGGTGCTAACCAAAAACATTCAGTACTTC.